The 4 T cell receptor beta chains below were found in one sample sequenced in a study of CD4 T cells in relation to SARS-CoV-2 and coronaviruses. No cognate antigen is known for these TCRs. Here immunoSEQ multiplex PCR was the method, and the copy in TCRdb shows in-frame clones only, minus some. The table records around 31,000 clones, 72% of them present only once. Before the COVID-19 pandemic, during about 2011-2019, CD4+ T cells were taken from unexposed donors. After about 10 days of culture, CD4+ T cells were isolated. Sequenced: CD4+ T cells from PBMCs, cultured in vitro. The receptor set was obtained from a human donor in good health.

As DNA, the CDR3 is TGTGCCAGCAGCTCAAGCGGGAGCCTGGGCGAGCAGTACTTC. Amino acids: CASSSSGSLGEQYF. The V and J genes are TRBV7-2 and TRBJ2-7; 8 nucleotides agree with TRBD2. The CDR3 spans 14 residues. The germline V gene encodes CDR1 SGHTA and CDR2 FQGNSA. The ends lost 4 bases at V and 6 bases at J; junction bases unmatched: 8. Using reference TRBV7-2 and TRBJ2-7 for the parts outside the CDR3, the full variable domain is GAGVSQSPSNKVTEKGKDVELRCDPISGHTALYWYRQSLGQGLEFLIYFQGNSAPDKSGLPSDRFSAERTGGSVSTLTIQRTQQEDSAVYLCASSSSGSLGEQYFGPGTRLTVT.

This chain connects TRBV4-1 to TRBJ2-1; 10 bases line up with TRBD2. This CDR3 comprises 15 residues. Germline V lookup: CDR1 MGHRA, CDR2 YSYEKL. The J segment lost 6 bases and the V segment lost 1 base, leaving 3 bases of the junction unmatched. CDR3 amino acids: CASSQVSGGANEQFF. CDR3 nucleotides: TGCGCCAGCAGCCAAGTCAGCGGGGGGGCCAATGAGCAGTTCTTC.

The rearrangement links TRBV6-2 or TRBV6-3 to TRBJ2-5; perhaps TRBD2 as D (5 bases). Germline assignment: CDR1 MNHEY and CDR2 SVGEGT. This CDR3 is built from 15 residues. Trimming took 4 bases from V and 1 from J, leaving 13 bases between them. The CDR3 DNA is TGTGCCAGCAGTTCCCCACTAGTCCCCCAAGAGACCCAGTACTTC. Protein sequence: CASSSPLVPQETQYF.

The rearrangement joins TRBV9 to TRBJ2-3; 7 nucleotides line up with TRBD1. This CDR3 is 15 amino acids long. In germline, CDR1 is SGDLS, CDR2 YYNGEE. V shed 4 bases, J shed 0 bases, and the junction held 5 bases outside the gene matches. DNA of the CDR3: TGTGCCAGCAGCATCCGGGACAGTAGCACAGATACGCAGTATTTT. Its translation: CASSIRDSSTDTQYF.